The rows below give T cell receptor beta chains drawn from one sample of a study of T cell responses to AZD1222 COVID-19 vaccine. Clones were sequenced by immunoSEQ multiplex PCR, and TCRdb holds only the in-frame ones, with some missing. The table shows about 93,000 clones, with 80% to 90% occurring only once. The starting material was peripheral blood, obtained on day 0 of AZD1222 vaccination. These receptors were obtained from an adult in good health. CDR3s include the opening cysteine and the closing phenylalanine or tryptophan. D genes are given only for firm matches. Clone size is shown for a subset of rows, as once, few, many or a class of expanded clone.

cdr3_length d_call clone_size j_call v_call cdr3_aa cdr3_nt
13 NA NA TRBJ1-1 TRBV19 CASSLTPNTEAFF TGTGCCAGTAGTCTTACACCGAACACTGAAGCTTTCTTT
16 NA few TRBJ1-5 TRBV6-2/TRBV6-3 CASSYVAPYSNQPQHF TGTGCCAGCAGTTACGTCGCGCCGTATAGCAATCAGCCCCAGCATTTT
13 TRBD2 NA TRBJ2-4 TRBV28 CASLTSGLNIQYF TGTGCCAGCCTTACTAGCGGATTAAACATTCAGTACTTC
16 NA NA TRBJ1-2 TRBV6-1 CASSESGGGTNYGYTF TGTGCCAGCAGTGAAAGTGGCGGGGGCACTAACTATGGCTACACCTTC
16 NA NA TRBJ2-2 TRBV3-1/TRBV3-2 CASRGLGPPNTGELFF TGTGCCAGCAGAGGCCTAGGGCCCCCGAACACCGGGGAGCTGTTTTTT
15 NA NA TRBJ2-7 TRBV3-1/TRBV3-2 CASSQRFSGGEEQYF TGTGCCAGCAGCCAACGGTTTTCAGGGGGGGAGGAGCAGTACTTC
16 TRBD2 NA TRBJ2-7 TRBV6-5 CASSLGLAGVSYEQYF TGTGCCAGCAGTTTGGGACTAGCGGGAGTCAGTTACGAGCAGTACTTC
15 NA NA TRBJ2-5 TRBV18 CASSPDSGGRETQYF TGTGCCAGCTCACCGGATTCTGGCGGGCGGGAGACCCAGTACTTC
14 TRBD2 few TRBJ2-5 TRBV7-2 CASSLGTSKETQYF TGTGCCAGCAGCTTAGGGACTAGCAAAGAGACCCAGTACTTC
14 NA NA TRBJ1-2 TRBV25-1 CASSVTGFNYGYTF TGTGCCAGCAGTGTCACAGGTTTCAACTATGGCTACACCTTC
16 TRBD2 NA TRBJ2-3 TRBV6-7 CASSCTGTSGRDTQYF TGTGCCAGCAGTTGCACCGGGACTAGCGGGAGGGATACGCAGTATTTT
13 NA few TRBJ1-3 TRBV18 CASSPPGGNTIYF TGTGCCAGCTCACCCCCAGGAGGAAACACCATATATTTT
13 NA few TRBJ1-1 TRBV6-5 CASSLRGATEAFF TGTGCCAGCAGCCTTAGGGGTGCCACTGAAGCTTTCTTT
12 NA few TRBJ1-6 TRBV11-2 CASSLGGSPLHF TGTGCCAGCAGCTTAGGAGGTTCACCCCTCCACTTT
14 TRBD2 NA TRBJ2-1 TRBV28 CASRGTSGYNEQFF TGTGCCAGCAGGGGGACTAGCGGGTACAATGAGCAGTTCTTC
14 NA NA TRBJ2-5 TRBV7-2 CASSLEPGEQTQYF TGTGCCAGCAGCTTAGAACCAGGGGAACAGACCCAGTACTTC
13 NA NA TRBJ2-5 TRBV2 CATKRDPQETQYF TGTGCCACCAAAAGGGACCCACAAGAGACCCAGTACTTC
10 NA NA TRBJ1-5 TRBV10-2 CASRGQPQHF TGCGCCAGCAGAGGGCAGCCCCAGCATTTT
15 NA NA TRBJ1-2 TRBV28 CASSYNRAPNYGYTF TGTGCCAGCAGCTATAATCGGGCTCCGAACTATGGCTACACCTTC
14 NA NA TRBJ2-3 TRBV7-2 CASSLASATDTQYF TGTGCCAGCAGCTTAGCTAGCGCCACAGATACGCAGTATTTT
14 TRBD1 NA TRBJ1-1 TRBV3-1/TRBV3-2 CASSSDRANTEAFF TGTGCCAGCAGCTCTGACAGGGCAAACACTGAAGCTTTCTTT
16 NA NA TRBJ2-2 TRBV27 CASSLFVYANTGELFF TGTGCCAGCAGTTTATTTGTCTACGCGAACACCGGGGAGCTGTTTTTT
16 TRBD2 NA TRBJ2-7 TRBV7-9 CASSVGTSGNPYEQYF TGTGCCAGCAGCGTCGGGACTAGCGGGAACCCCTACGAGCAGTACTTC
12 TRBD1 NA TRBJ1-6 TRBV12-3/TRBV12-4 CASQGVYSPLHF TGTGCCAGCCAGGGGGTCTATTCACCCCTCCACTTT
14 TRBD1 NA TRBJ1-5 TRBV3-1/TRBV3-2 CASSTGQGGQPQHF TGTGCCAGCAGCACCGGACAGGGGGGACAGCCCCAGCATTTT
13 NA NA TRBJ2-4 TRBV7-6 CASSPEWGDIQYF TGTGCCAGCAGCCCAGAGTGGGGGGACATTCAGTACTTC
14 NA NA TRBJ2-3 TRBV18 CASSPPHSTDTQYF TGTGCCAGCTCACCACCGCACAGCACAGATACGCAGTATTTT
15 NA NA TRBJ2-3 TRBV6-2/TRBV6-3 CASSYGGGRTDTQYF TGTGCCAGCAGTTACGGTGGAGGTCGCACAGATACGCAGTATTTT
15 NA NA TRBJ2-1 TRBV7-8 CASSISGSSYNEQFF TGTGCCAGCAGCATTTCGGGGAGCTCCTACAATGAGCAGTTCTTC
15 NA NA TRBJ2-1 TRBV11-2 CASSLVVGRRDEQFF TGTGCCAGCAGCTTAGTGGTGGGAAGGCGGGATGAGCAGTTCTTC
15 TRBD2 NA TRBJ2-3 TRBV29-1 CSVEDRLAGVGTQYF TGCAGCGTTGAGGATCGACTAGCGGGAGTGGGTACGCAGTATTTT
13 TRBD2 NA TRBJ2-1 TRBV6-2/TRBV6-3 CASSFQSGSEQFF TGTGCCAGCAGTTTTCAAAGCGGGAGTGAGCAGTTCTTC
19 NA NA TRBJ1-4 TRBV7-8 CASSSPKVRGRNSNEKLFF TGTGCCAGCAGCTCCCCCAAGGTTAGAGGAAGGAACTCTAATGAAAAACTGTTTTTT
17 TRBD2 NA TRBJ2-7 TRBV5-4 CASNPQGPGLGAYEQYF TGTGCCAGCAACCCCCAGGGGCCGGGACTAGGGGCCTACGAGCAGTACTTC
12 NA once TRBJ1-2 TRBV28 CASSLRDFGYTF TGTGCCAGCAGTTTACGGGATTTTGGCTACACCTTC
15 NA NA TRBJ2-4 TRBV4-3 CASSQAHGTQGKRYF TGCGCCAGCAGCCAAGCACACGGGACCCAGGGGAAACGGTACTTC
12 TRBD1 NA TRBJ1-2 TRBV2 CASRDDRDGYTF TGTGCCAGCAGAGACGACAGGGATGGCTACACCTTC
15 TRBD2 NA TRBJ2-7 TRBV7-8 CASSFRTSGRREQYF TGTGCCAGCAGCTTCCGGACTAGCGGGAGGAGGGAGCAGTACTTC
11 NA NA TRBJ2-5 TRBV24-1 CATSEGETQYF TGTGCCACCAGTGAAGGAGAGACCCAGTACTTC
14 NA NA TRBJ2-3 TRBV5-1 CASSRGSSTDTQYF TGCGCCAGCAGTCGGGGTAGCAGCACAGATACGCAGTATTTT
13 NA NA TRBJ1-1 TRBV4-1 CASINQGQTEAFF TGCGCCAGCATAAATCAGGGCCAAACTGAAGCTTTCTTT
13 NA NA TRBJ1-2 TRBV3-1/TRBV3-2 CASSPSGNYGYTF TGTGCCAGCAGTCCCAGCGGTAACTATGGCTACACCTTC
16 TRBD1 NA TRBJ1-5 TRBV10-3 CAISKDRGGGNQPQHF TGTGCCATCAGTAAGGACAGGGGAGGGGGCAATCAGCCCCAGCATTTT
15 TRBD1 once TRBJ1-3 TRBV7-6 CASSFDRASGNTIYF TGTGCCAGCAGCTTCGACAGGGCATCTGGAAACACCATATATTTT
17 NA NA TRBJ1-4 TRBV6-6 CASSRRPASATNEKLFF TGTGCCAGCAGTCGCCGCCCAGCCTCGGCAACTAATGAAAAACTGTTTTTT
11 NA once TRBJ2-1 TRBV5-6 CASSLWDEQFF TGTGCCAGCAGTCTTTGGGATGAGCAGTTCTTC
13 TRBD2 once TRBJ2-5 TRBV10-3 CAISGTSPETQYF TGTGCCATCAGTGGGACTAGTCCGGAGACCCAGTACTTC
15 TRBD2 NA TRBJ2-3 TRBV5-6 CASSGGDPGGDTQYF TGTGCCAGCAGCGGGGGTGACCCCGGGGGGGATACGCAGTATTTT
14 NA NA TRBJ1-1 TRBV7-9 CASSLALGRTEAFF TGTGCCAGCAGCTTAGCGTTGGGACGGACTGAAGCTTTCTTT
12 NA NA TRBJ1-6 TRBV19 CASREGNSPLHF TGTGCCAGCAGGGAGGGCAATTCACCCCTCCACTTT
15 TRBD2 NA TRBJ2-1 TRBV6-5 CASSYGAGGPNEQFF TGTGCCAGCAGTTACGGGGCGGGAGGGCCCAATGAGCAGTTCTTC